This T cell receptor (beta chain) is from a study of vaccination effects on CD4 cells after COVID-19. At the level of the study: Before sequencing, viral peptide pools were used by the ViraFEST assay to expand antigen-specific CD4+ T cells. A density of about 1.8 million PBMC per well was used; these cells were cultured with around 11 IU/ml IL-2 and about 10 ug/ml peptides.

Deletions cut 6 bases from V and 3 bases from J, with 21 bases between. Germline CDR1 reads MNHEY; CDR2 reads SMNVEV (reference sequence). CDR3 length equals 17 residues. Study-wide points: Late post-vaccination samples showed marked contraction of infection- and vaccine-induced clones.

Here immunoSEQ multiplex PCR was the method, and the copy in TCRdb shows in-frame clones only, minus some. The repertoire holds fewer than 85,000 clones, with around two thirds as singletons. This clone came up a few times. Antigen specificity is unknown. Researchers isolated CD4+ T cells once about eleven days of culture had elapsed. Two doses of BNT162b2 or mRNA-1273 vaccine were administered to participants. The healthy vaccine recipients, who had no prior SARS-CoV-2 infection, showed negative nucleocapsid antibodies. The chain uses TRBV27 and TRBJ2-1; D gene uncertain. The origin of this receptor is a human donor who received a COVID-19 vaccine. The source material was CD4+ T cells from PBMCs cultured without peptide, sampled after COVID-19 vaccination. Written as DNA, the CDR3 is TGTGCCAGCAGCCTACAGCGACACACCCTTTACTACAATGAGCAGTTCTTC. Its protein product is CASSLQRHTLYYNEQFF.